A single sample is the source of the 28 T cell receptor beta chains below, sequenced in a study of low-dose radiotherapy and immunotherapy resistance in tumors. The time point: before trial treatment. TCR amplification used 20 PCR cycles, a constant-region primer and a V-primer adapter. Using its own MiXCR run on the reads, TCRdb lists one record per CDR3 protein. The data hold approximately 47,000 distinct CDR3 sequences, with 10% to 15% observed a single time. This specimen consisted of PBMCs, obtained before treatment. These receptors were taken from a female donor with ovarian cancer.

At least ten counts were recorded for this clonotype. Here the CDR3 DNA reads TGCAGCGTTGGGGTACAGGATAATGAAAAACTGTTTTTT. This translates into CSVGVQDNEKLFF. J is TRBJ1-4 and V is TRBV29-1; D might be TRBD1 (5 bases). Germline loops: CDR1 SQVTM, CDR2 ANQGSEA. This CDR3 has 13 residues. V was shortened by 4 bases and J by 4 bases, with 10 bases between the two germline ends.

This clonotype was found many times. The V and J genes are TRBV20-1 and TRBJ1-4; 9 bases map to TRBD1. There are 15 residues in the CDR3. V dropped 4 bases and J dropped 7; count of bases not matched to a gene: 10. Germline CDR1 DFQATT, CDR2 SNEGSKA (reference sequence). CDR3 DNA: TGCAGTGCTACCACAGGGGGCGCCTTCAGTGAAAAACTGTTTTTT. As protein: CSATTGGAFSEKLFF.

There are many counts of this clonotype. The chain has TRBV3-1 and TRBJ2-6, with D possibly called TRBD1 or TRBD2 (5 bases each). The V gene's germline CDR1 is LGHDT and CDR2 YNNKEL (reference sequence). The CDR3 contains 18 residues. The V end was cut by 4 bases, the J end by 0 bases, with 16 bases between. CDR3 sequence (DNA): TGTGCCAGCAGCCGTTTAGGGACCGCGCCCTCTGGGGCCAACGTCCTGACTTTC. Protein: CASSRLGTAPSGANVLTF.

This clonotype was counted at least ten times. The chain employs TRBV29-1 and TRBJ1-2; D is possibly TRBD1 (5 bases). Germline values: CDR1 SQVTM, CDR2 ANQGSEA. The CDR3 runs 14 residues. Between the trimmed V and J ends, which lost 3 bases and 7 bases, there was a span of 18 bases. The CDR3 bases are TGCAGCGTTGAGAGGGACGACGGTAGAGGTGGCTACACCTTC. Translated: CSVERDDGRGGYTF. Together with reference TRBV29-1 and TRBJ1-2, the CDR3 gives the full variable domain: SAVISQKPSRDICQRGTSLTIQCQVDSQVTMMFWYRQQPGQSLTLIATANQGSEATYESGFVIDKFPISRPNLTFSTLTVSNMSPEDSSIYLCSVERDDGRGGYTFGSGTRLTVV.

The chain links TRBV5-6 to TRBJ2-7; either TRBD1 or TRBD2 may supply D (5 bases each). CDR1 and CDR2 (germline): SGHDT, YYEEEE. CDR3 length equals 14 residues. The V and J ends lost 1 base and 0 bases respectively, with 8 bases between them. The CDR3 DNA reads TGTGCCAGCAGCTTGCCAGGGAGCTCCTACGAGCAGTACTTC. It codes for CASSLPGSSYEQYF. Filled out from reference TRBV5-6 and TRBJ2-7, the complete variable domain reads DAGVTQSPTHLIKTRGQQVTLRCSPKSGHDTVSWYQQALGQGPQFIFQYYEEEERQRGNFPDRFSGHQFPNYSSELNVNALLLGDSALYLCASSLPGSSYEQYFGPGTRLTVT.

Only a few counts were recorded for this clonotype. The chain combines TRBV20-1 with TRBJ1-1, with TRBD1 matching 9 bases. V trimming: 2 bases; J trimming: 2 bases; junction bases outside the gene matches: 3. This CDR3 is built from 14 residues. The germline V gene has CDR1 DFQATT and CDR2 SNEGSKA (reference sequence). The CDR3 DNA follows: TGCAGTGCTAGACGGACAGGGGTCAACACTGAAGCTTTCTTT. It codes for CSARRTGVNTEAFF.

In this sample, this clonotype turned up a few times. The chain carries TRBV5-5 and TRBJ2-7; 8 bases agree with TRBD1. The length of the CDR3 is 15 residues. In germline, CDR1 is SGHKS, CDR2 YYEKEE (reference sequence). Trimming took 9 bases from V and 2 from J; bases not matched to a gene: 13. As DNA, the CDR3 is TGTGCCACCACGTGGGGACCGGGACAGGCCTACGAGCAGTACTTC. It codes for CATTWGPGQAYEQYF.

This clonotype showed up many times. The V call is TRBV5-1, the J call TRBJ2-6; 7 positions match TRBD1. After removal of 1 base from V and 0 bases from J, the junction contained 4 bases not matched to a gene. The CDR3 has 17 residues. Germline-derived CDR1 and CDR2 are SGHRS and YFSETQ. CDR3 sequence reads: CASSLRDSTSGANVLTF. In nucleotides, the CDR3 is TGCGCCAGCAGCTTGCGGGACAGCACCTCTGGGGCCAACGTCCTGACTTTC. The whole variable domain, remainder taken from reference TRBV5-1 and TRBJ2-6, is KAGVTQTPRYLIKTRGQQVTLSCSPISGHRSVSWYQQTPGQGLQFLFEYFSETQRNKGNFPGRFSGRQFSNSRSEMNVSTLELGDSALYLCASSLRDSTSGANVLTFGAGSRLTVL.

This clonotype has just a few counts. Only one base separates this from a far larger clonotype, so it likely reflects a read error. This CDR3 reads CASTTGNDEQFF. The CDR3 nucleotides read TGTGCCAGCACGACAGGGAACGACGAGCAGTTCTTC. The genes are TRBV6-5 and TRBJ2-1, with TRBD1 matching over 7 bases. V shed 7 bases and J 10 bases; nucleotides not matched to a gene: 7. CDR1 is MNHEY, CDR2 SVGAGI, per germline. This CDR3 region has 12 residues.

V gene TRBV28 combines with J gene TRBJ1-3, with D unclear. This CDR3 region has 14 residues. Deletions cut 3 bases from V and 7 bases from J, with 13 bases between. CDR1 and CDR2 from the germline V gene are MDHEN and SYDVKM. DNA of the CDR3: TGTGCCAGCAGTTTGATCGGGAACGGGAACACCATATATTTT. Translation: CASSLIGNGNTIYF.

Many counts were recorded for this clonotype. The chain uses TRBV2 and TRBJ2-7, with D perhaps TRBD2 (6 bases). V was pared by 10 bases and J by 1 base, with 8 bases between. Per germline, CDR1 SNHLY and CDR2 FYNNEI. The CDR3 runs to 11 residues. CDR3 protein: CATRESYEQYF. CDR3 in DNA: TGTGCCACCCGGGAGTCCTACGAGCAGTACTTC.

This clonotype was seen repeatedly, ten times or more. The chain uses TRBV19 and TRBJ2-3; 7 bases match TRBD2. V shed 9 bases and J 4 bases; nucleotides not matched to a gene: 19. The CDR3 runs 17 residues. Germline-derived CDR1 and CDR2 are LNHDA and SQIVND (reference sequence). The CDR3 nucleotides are TGTGCCAGCTCGCCCCGATCTGGGAGCGGGGCGGCAGATACGCAGTATTTT. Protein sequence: CASSPRSGSGAADTQYF.

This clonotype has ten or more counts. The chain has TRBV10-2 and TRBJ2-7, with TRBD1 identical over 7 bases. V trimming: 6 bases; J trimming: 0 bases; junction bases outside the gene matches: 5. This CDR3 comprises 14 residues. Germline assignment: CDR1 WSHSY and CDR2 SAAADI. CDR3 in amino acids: CASRDRMSSYEQYF. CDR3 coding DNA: TGCGCCAGCAGGGACAGGATGAGCTCCTACGAGCAGTACTTC.

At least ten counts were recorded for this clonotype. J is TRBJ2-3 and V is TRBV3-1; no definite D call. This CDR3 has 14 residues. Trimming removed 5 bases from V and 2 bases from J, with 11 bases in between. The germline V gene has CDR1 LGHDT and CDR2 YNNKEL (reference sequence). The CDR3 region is CASSWWDLTDTQYF. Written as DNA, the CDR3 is TGTGCCAGCAGCTGGTGGGATCTCACAGATACGCAGTATTTT.

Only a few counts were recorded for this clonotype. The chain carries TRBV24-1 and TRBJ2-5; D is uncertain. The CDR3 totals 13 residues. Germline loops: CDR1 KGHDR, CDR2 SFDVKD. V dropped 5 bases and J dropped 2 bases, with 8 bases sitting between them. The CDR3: CATSAPGQETQYF. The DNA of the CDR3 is TGTGCCACCAGTGCCCCAGGACAAGAGACCCAGTACTTC.

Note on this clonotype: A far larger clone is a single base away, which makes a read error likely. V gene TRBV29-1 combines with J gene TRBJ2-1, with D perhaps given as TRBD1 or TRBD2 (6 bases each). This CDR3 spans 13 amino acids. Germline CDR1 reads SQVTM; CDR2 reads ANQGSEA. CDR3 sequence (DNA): TGCAGTGCTGGCCCAGAGGGGGGTGGGACCCAGTTCTTC. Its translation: CSAGPEGGGTQFF.

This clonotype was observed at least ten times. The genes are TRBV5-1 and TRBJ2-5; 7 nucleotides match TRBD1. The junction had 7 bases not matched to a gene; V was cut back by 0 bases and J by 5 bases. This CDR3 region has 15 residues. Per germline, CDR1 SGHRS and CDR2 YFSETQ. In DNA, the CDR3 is TGCGCCAGCAGCTTGGGGGACAGCCGAGGGGAGACCCAGTACTTC. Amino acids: CASSLGDSRGETQYF.

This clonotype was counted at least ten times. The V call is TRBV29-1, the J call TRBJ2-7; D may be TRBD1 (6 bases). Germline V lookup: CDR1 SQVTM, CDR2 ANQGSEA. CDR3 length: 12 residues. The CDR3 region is CSQQGSGDEQYF. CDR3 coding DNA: TGCAGTCAACAGGGTTCCGGAGACGAGCAGTACTTC.

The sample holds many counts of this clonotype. DNA of the CDR3: TGCAGTGCCGGACGCCAGGGGGCGACAGATACGCAGTATTTT. Translating it yields CSAGRQGATDTQYF. The chain links TRBV20-1 to TRBJ2-3; 8 bases map to TRBD1. This CDR3 contains 14 residues. Germline loops: CDR1 DFQATT, CDR2 SNEGSKA (reference sequence). Germline trimming cut 6 bases from V and 3 bases from J; bases unmatched to any gene: 8.

CDR3 loop: CASSFPKPGQGGNEQFF. DNA of the CDR3: TGTGCCAGCAGCTTCCCCAAACCGGGACAGGGGGGGAATGAGCAGTTCTTC. This rearrangement joins TRBV7-2 to TRBJ2-1, with 11 nucleotides matching TRBD1. The germline CDR1 and CDR2 sequences are SGHTA and FQGNSA. This CDR3 contains 17 residues. V shed 3 bases, J shed 7 bases, and the junction held 11 bases outside the gene matches.

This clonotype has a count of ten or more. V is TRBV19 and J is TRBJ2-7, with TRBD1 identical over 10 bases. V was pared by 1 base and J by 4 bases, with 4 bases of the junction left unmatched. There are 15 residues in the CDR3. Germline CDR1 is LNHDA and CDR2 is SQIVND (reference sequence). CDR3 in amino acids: CASSIGWTGGYEQYF. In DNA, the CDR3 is TGTGCCAGTAGTATAGGTTGGACAGGGGGTTACGAGCAGTACTTC.

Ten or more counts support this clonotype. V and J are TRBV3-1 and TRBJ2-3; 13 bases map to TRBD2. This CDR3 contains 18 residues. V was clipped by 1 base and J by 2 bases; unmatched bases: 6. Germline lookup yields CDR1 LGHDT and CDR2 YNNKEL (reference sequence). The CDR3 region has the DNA TGTGCCAGCAGCCAAGTAGCTGGACTAGCGGGGGTCACAGATACGCAGTATTTT. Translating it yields CASSQVAGLAGVTDTQYF.

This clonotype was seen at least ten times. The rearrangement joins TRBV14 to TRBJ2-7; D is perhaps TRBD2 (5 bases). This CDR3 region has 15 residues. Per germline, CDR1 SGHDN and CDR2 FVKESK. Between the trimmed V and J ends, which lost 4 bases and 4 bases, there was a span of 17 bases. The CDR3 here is CASSRWWLALYEQYF. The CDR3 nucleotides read TGTGCCAGCAGCCGGTGGTGGCTAGCCCTGTACGAGCAGTACTTC.

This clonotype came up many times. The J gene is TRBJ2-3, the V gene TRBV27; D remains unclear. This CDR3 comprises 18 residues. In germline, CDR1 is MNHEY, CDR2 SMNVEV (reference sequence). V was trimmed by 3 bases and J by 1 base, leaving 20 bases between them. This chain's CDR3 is CASSFFDRFTSGTDTQYF. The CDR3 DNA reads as TGTGCCAGCAGTTTTTTCGACCGATTCACCTCGGGCACAGATACGCAGTATTTT.

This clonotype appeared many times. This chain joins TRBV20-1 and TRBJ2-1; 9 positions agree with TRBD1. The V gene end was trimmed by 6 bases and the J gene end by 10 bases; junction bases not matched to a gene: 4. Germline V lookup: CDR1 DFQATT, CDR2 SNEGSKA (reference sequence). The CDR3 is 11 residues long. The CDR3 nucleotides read TGCAGTGCGGGACAGGGAGGAGAGCAGTTCTTC. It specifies CSAGQGGEQFF.

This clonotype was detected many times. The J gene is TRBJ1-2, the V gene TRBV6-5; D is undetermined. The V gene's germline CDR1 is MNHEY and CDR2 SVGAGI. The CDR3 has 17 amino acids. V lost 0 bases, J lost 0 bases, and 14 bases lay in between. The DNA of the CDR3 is TGTGCCAGCAGTTACTCGACGGGAGGGTCCGCTAACTATGGCTACACCTTC. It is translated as CASSYSTGGSANYGYTF.

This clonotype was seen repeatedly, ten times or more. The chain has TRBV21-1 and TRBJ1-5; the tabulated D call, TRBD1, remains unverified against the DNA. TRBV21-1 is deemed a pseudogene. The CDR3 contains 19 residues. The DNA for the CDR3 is TGTGCCAGCAGCAAATGGCGGGGGACGGACCCATATAGCAATCAGCCCCAGCATTTT. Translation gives CASSKWRGTDPYSNQPQHF.

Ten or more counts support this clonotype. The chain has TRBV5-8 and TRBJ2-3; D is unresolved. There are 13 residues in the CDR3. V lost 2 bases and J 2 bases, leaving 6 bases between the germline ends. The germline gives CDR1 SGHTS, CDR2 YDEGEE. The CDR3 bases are TGTGCCAGCAGCTTCGGGCTCACAGATACGCAGTATTTT. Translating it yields CASSFGLTDTQYF.